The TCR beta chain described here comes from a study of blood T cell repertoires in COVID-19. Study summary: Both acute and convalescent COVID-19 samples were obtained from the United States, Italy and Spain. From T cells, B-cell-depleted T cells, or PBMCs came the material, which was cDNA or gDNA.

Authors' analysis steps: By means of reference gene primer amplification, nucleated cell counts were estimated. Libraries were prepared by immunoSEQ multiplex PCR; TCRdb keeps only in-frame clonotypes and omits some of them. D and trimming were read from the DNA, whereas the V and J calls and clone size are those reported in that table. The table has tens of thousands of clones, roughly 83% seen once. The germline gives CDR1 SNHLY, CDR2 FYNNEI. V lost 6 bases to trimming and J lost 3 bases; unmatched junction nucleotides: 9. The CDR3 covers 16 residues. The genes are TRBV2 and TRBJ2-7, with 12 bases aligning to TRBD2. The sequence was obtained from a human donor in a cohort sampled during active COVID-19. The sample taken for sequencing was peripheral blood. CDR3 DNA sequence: TGTGCCAGCAGCAAAGGACTAGCGGGAAGACTCTACGAGCAGTACTTC. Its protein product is CASSKGLAGRLYEQYF.